This T cell receptor (beta chain) was sequenced during a study of cytomegalovirus exposure and HLA in healthy donors (dated 2017 in TCRdb). Background on the whole study: In an earlier analysis of roughly 590 of the donors, 276 Gb of sequence data and 117 million unique TCR beta sequences from 180 million or so T cells were reported. The number of typed donors differed by locus: about 620-640 for A, B, C, DRB1 and DQB1; approximately 520 for DQA1; approximately 610 for DPA1; and around 490 for DPB1. Donor age, sex, ethnicity and CMV serostatus were compiled alongside the repertoire data. The study was designed to test whether signatures of past pathogen exposure could be identified by cataloging public T cell receptors. Roughly 300 gigabases of sequencing data and around 80 million unique TCR sequences made up an early release that covered approximately 620 HLA-typed donors. Because of strong linkage in the cohort, roughly 5 DR-DQ haplotypes were treated as single units for association and clustering. All discovery cohort repertoires had been generated on a single sequencing platform. In an earlier analysis of roughly 540 of the donors, high-throughput TCR beta sequencing was used to judge whether each TCR beta V gene segment behaved as functional or pseudogenic. Besides the first cohort of some 670 subjects, a separate validation cohort made up of 120 different subjects was used. Using immunosequencing, the study profiled T cell repertoires from about 610 subjects and related those repertoires to cytomegalovirus serostatus. Of the 398 genotyped donors, 81% fell in the genetic ancestry cluster associated with self-reported Caucasian donors. Among some 400 genotyped donors of the cohort, an average of around 250,000 unique TCR beta nucleotide sequences was sequenced per donor, of which about 18% were non-productive. High-throughput TCR immunosequencing, statistical association of individual TCRs with disease status, and machine learning were combined to predict cytomegalovirus infection status. In a later genetic analysis, genome-wide SNP genotypes for about three fifths of the roughly 670 donors were used, and that subset was treated as a discovery cohort. The later analysis used no new phenotypic data to find candidate immune exposures, relying instead on TCR beta sequences and their occurrence across donors. Both class I and class II loci were covered by HLA typing, at four-digit resolution. In a later analysis, previously published TCR beta repertoires from fewer than 750 donors were re-analyzed and high-resolution HLA genotyping was added so that TCR occurrence patterns could be studied. General findings and caveats noted by the study authors: In both the original and validation cohorts, the classifier was reported to diagnose cytomegalovirus status with high specificity and sensitivity. HLA typing was unavailable for some donors at each locus, so association tests used only the typed subset. In the study, some 160 TCR beta chains were listed as associated with cytomegalovirus. CMV serostatus was the only immune exposure information available for the cohort. Some IMGT-functional V segments, including TRBV6-2 and TRBV6-3, could not be distinguished by the 87-base-pair reads and were therefore excluded. In this cohort, only TCR beta chains were sequenced, and detectable features were limited by the absence of alpha or paired-chain data. Sequencing depth was assumed to be roughly uniform across donors in the presence/absence analyses, though that assumption may not hold. Most TCR sequences were seen in very few donors, while some public TCRs were found in many individuals. A further reported finding was that TCR beta sequences accurately predicted the HLA-A and HLA-B alleles for most subjects in the first cohort. A later analysis found that most CMV-associated TCR beta chains appeared HLA-restricted, with HLA associations seemingly driven largely by CMV exposure. The sequencing pipeline was judged likely to have produced a cluster of highly shared sequence variants as a technical artifact. A few of the identified cytomegalovirus-associated TCR beta chains were confirmed in vitro to be specific for cytomegalovirus antigens. An association between a missense DCLRE1C variant and V-gene and J-gene trimming of TCR beta chains was found in a later genetic analysis and replicated in an independent cohort. A later analysis found that HLA-associated TCR beta chains were more clonally expanded and had lower generation probabilities than equally common non-associated chains. When HLA alleles, especially DR and DQ, strongly co-occurred, attributing TCR associations to individual alleles was difficult. Specific HLA alleles were associated with 15,000 to 20,000 TCR beta sequences at a false discovery rate of 0.05 in a later analysis. According to the authors, the approach could potentially be generalized to other disease states and immunological phenotypes. Compared with the approximately 700-donor mean, donors in an Asian-associated ancestry cluster had fewer N-insertions in productive TCRs, according to a later genetic analysis. According to a later analysis, parvovirus B19, influenza, CMV and Epstein-Barr virus appeared linked to several top co-occurrence clusters. Because counts were too low, 15 to 20 rarely observed V segments, including chromosome 9 orphons, were left out of the earlier analysis of some 640 of the donors. Linkage disequilibrium might explain the correlated functional status among segregating V segments, but an unknown experimental factor could not be excluded. A later analysis found that TCR association rates varied across HLA loci, with DRB1 alleles showing the most associated TCRs and HLA-C alleles the fewest. An earlier analysis of some 590 of the donors showed that most TCR beta V segments appeared in productive rearrangements either about 90% or about 30% of the time, which broadly matched IMGT annotations.

Libraries were built with the immunoSEQ multiplex PCR assay. For the multiplex PCR, a mixture combining 60 forward primers for TCR Vbeta segments and 13 reverse primers for TCR Jbeta segments was used. Amplification of the CDR3 region of rearranged TCR beta genes was performed with a multiplex PCR assay on genomic DNA. The Illumina HiSeq System was used to sequence the amplified TCR beta libraries as 87-base-pair reads. On the authors' methods: A later analysis counted about 82 million unique TCR beta chains across the 640 or so repertoires, and around 9.9 million of these chains were shared by at least two donors. A nearest-neighbor algorithm error-corrected the raw reads and collapsed the reads into unique sequences, merging closely related sequences to remove PCR and sequencing errors. To assign V, D and J gene segments, CDR3 sequences were aligned to IMGT reference sequences. For a sequence to be retained, at least a six-nucleotide match to both a V gene segment and a J gene segment was required. A rearrangement counted as productive if the CDR3 had no stop codons and remained in frame with V and J, and every other rearrangement counted as non-productive. Following IMGT convention, CDR3 was defined as the stretch from the second conserved V-encoded cysteine to the conserved J-encoded phenylalanine. The earlier analysis of around 640 of the donors excluded sequences that lacked an unambiguous match to a single V gene segment. In an earlier analysis of some 590 of the donors, a V segment was called functional when productive rearrangements were above 56.7%, and segregating when the standard deviation between donors exceeded 5%. A statistical classification framework was developed to diagnose cytomegalovirus status using the catalog of TCR beta chain sequences. V and J gene assignment, in a later analysis, came from comparing TCR nucleotide sequences with IMGT/GENE-DB human TR gene sequences. The TCRdist pipeline was used in a later analysis to assign CDR3 sequences and most-parsimonious VDJ recombination scenarios. In a later analysis, every TCR beta chain was defined by the combination of its CDR3 amino acid sequence and its V-gene family, and reads without a unique V-gene family were dropped. As a way to deal with suspected cross-contamination and a sequencing artifact, a later analysis dropped over 550 nucleotide sequences that were highly shared and had low generation probability. In a later analysis, a clonal expansion index for each public chain was calculated from normalized within-repertoire ranks of inferred template counts. In a later analysis, generation probabilities were computed with a VDJ recombination model fitted to out-of-frame rearrangements, and the resulting probabilities were checked against IGoR. A later analysis scored TCR-TCR, TCR-HLA and TCR-CMV co-occurrence with hypergeometric tests, applying a repertoire-size bias correction to TCR pairs. In a later analysis, false discovery rates were estimated by permuting HLA or CMV assignments 20 times. In a later analysis, co-occurring TCRs were grouped using DBSCAN, with TCRdist sequence similarity added in when clustering inside HLA-allele-positive subsets. Co-occurrence clustering excluded repertoires with fewer than 30,000 or more than 120,000 public chains, plus five with anomalous nucleotide sharing. Here the immuneACCESS table is served through TCRdb, limited to in-frame sequences with V and J called. Missing clones are a known gap in these copies; in checked studies unresolved V genes cover under half, and the rest lacks a known reason. V and J calls and clone size are given by that table; D and trimming were obtained from the DNA. Present in this sample are over 75,000 clones, nearly 80% of which were seen just once. The ten largest clones take up around 6% of the sample.

In the germline V gene, CDR1 corresponds to SGHTA and CDR2 to FQGNSA. Relative to germline, V is missing 0 bases and J is missing 5 bases, with 2 bases of the junction outside any gene match. The CDR3 starts with the cysteine, ends with the phenylalanine, and has 14 residues. Only the CDR3 portion is preserved as DNA: 42 bases, with reading frame beginning at the first base. A note on this clone: It has no known antigen specificity. Per-base qualities were not stored, and no clone one base away is much larger.

The cohort was made up of about 670 healthy bone marrow donors. At the time of sampling, all cohort members were nominally healthy, though unrecorded immune exposures were likely present. The donor tested CMV seronegative, placing the donor among the 300 to 450 seronegative members of the cohort. Every donor gave a peripheral blood sample, and the peripheral blood mononuclear cells from that sample were used for TCR beta sequencing. The Qiagen DNeasy Blood Extraction Kit was used to extract genomic DNA from the blood cell samples. The sequence derives from a female donor in good health and CMV-seronegative. What was sequenced was PBMCs. This chain is built from TRBV7-2 and TRBJ1-1; 8 bases in between match TRBD1. The CDR3 reads as follows: CASSLARDRTEAFF. The nucleotides read TGTGCCAGCAGCTTAGCGAGGGACAGGACTGAAGCTTTCTTT.